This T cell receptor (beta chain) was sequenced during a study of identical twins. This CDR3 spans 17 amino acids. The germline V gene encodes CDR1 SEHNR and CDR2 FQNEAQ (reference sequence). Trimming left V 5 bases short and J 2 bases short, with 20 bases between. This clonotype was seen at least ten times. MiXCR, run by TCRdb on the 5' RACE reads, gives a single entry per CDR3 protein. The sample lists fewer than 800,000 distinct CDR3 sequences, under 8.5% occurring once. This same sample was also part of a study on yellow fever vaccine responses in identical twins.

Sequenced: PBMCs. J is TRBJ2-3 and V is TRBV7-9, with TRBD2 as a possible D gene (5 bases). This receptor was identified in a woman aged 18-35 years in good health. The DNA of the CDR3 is TGTGCCAGCAGCCACGGACTTGCGAGCACCACCACAGATACGCAGTATTTT. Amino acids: CASSHGLASTTTDTQYF.